A single T cell receptor beta chain is shown here with its context. Germline is not matched at one junction end, which may reflect a read error. This sample is part of a study of identical twins. Using its own MiXCR run on the 5' RACE reads, TCRdb lists one record per CDR3 protein. In the table there are about 530,000 distinct CDR3 sequences, over 12% of which are singletons. The CDR3 loop spans 15 amino acids. Germline-derived CDR1 and CDR2 are LGHDT and YNNKEL (reference sequence). The same data also went into a second study, on yellow fever vaccine responses in identical twins.

The sample comprised CD4+ T cells sorted from blood. The V gene is TRBV3-1, the J gene TRBJ2-7; D is possibly TRBD2 (6 bases). The TCR originated in a woman aged 18-35 years in good health. The CDR3 nucleotides read TGTGCCAGCTGCCAAGAAATCGGGAGACGCGACGAGCAGTACTTC. Translation gives CASCQEIGRRDEQYF.